A selection of T cell receptor beta chains follows, all from one sample in a study of blood T cell repertoires in COVID-19. Clones were read by immunoSEQ multiplex PCR, and TCRdb kept only the in-frame ones, dropping some. The sample has more than 300,000 clones; over 70% are singletons. Sequencing was carried out using peripheral blood. These receptors were collected from a woman aged 50 to 60 with acute or convalescent COVID-19. Both conserved end residues are part of each CDR3. The D gene is left open where the match is weak. Rows may omit the clone size; those that give it use once, few, many or a size class.

CASSFQDTHNSPLHF,TGTGCCAGCAGTTTCCAGGACACCCATAATTCACCCCTCCACTTT,TRBJ1-6,.,TRBV27,.
CASSLRGTSGINEQFF,TGTGCCAGCAGCTTAAGGGGGACTAGCGGGATCAATGAGCAGTTCTTC,TRBJ2-1,TRBD2,TRBV7-2,.
CASSPFLLGGGNTGELFF,TGTGCCAGCAGCCCTTTCCTGCTAGGGGGGGGGAACACCGGGGAGCTGTTTTTT,TRBJ2-2,.,TRBV4-2,.
CASSYSGSGDEQFF,TGTGCCAGCAGCTACAGCGGGAGTGGGGATGAGCAGTTCTTC,TRBJ2-1,TRBD2,TRBV6-5,.
CASTPGQGRGYTF,TGTGCCAGCACCCCGGGACAGGGGAGGGGCTACACCTTC,TRBJ1-2,TRBD1,TRBV7-2,.
CASSSPGTHPGELFF,TGTGCCAGCAGTTCGCCCGGGACTCACCCCGGGGAGCTGTTTTTT,TRBJ2-2,.,TRBV28,.
CASSLSRNPRSGANVLTF,TGTGCCAGCAGTTTATCGAGGAACCCGAGGTCTGGGGCCAACGTCCTGACTTTC,TRBJ2-6,.,TRBV27,.
CASASTAGGAPPDTQYF,TGTGCCAGCGCTTCGACCGCAGGGGGCGCTCCCCCAGATACGCAGTATTTT,TRBJ2-3,TRBD1,TRBV7-9,.
CASSLGTDQETQYF,TGTGCCAGCAGCTTGGGGACAGACCAAGAGACCCAGTACTTC,TRBJ2-5,.,TRBV5-6,.
CASSLGTVKKFANYGYTF,TGTGCCAGCAGCCTAGGGACAGTCAAGAAGTTCGCTAACTATGGCTACACCTTC,TRBJ1-2,TRBD1,TRBV7-8,once
CASKGQGRGTEAFF,TGTGCCAGCAAAGGACAGGGGAGAGGGACTGAAGCTTTCTTT,TRBJ1-1,TRBD1,TRBV6-5,.
CSVEETTYQETQYF,TGCAGCGTTGAAGAGACTACGTACCAAGAGACCCAGTACTTC,TRBJ2-5,.,TRBV29-1,once
CASRMEGAVSGNTIYF,TGTGCCAGTAGGATGGAGGGGGCTGTCTCTGGAAACACCATATATTTT,TRBJ1-3,TRBD1,TRBV19,.
CASSKGQGAEGYTF,TGCGCCAGCAGCAAGGGACAGGGGGCGGAGGGCTACACCTTC,TRBJ1-2,TRBD1,TRBV5-1,.
CATSGLTGSYEQYF,TGTGCCACCAGCGGACTGACTGGCTCCTACGAGCAGTACTTC,TRBJ2-7,.,TRBV15,.
CASSLAPLGDTGELFF,TGCGCCAGCAGCTTGGCCCCTCTTGGAGACACCGGGGAGCTGTTTTTT,TRBJ2-2,.,TRBV5-1,once
CASSPRVWMTNEKLFF,TGTGCCAGCAGCCCCCGGGTTTGGATGACTAATGAAAAACTGTTTTTT,TRBJ1-4,.,TRBV7-6,.
CASSYDGNSPLHF,TGTGCCAGCAGTTACGACGGGAATTCACCCCTCCACTTT,TRBJ1-6,.,TRBV6-5,few
CASSLVGGSSSYEQYF,TGTGCCAGCAGCTTAGTAGGCGGGAGTTCCAGCTACGAGCAGTACTTC,TRBJ2-7,TRBD2,TRBV7-2,.
CASSQDLVQPQHF,TGTGCCAGCAGCCAAGATTTAGTCCAGCCCCAGCATTTT,TRBJ1-5,.,TRBV3-1/TRBV3-2,.
CASSQALAGEHEQFF,TGCGCCAGCAGCCAAGCCCTAGCGGGAGAGCATGAGCAGTTCTTC,TRBJ2-1,TRBD2,TRBV4-1,.
CASSSRGRRETQYF,TGTGCCAGCAGCTCCAGGGGGCGTCGCGAGACCCAGTACTTC,TRBJ2-5,TRBD1,TRBV7-2,.
CASSVEGSGSYEQYF,TGTGCCAGCAGCGTAGAGGGCTCGGGGAGCTACGAGCAGTACTTC,TRBJ2-7,.,TRBV9,.
CASSLDGNNQPQHF,TGTGCCAGCAGCTTAGACGGGAACAATCAGCCCCAGCATTTT,TRBJ1-5,.,TRBV11-2,.
CASSQVLGGAINEQYF,TGTGCCAGCAGCCAAGTCTTAGGCGGGGCGATCAACGAGCAGTACTTC,TRBJ2-7,.,TRBV3-1/TRBV3-2,.
CASSGQIMNTEAFF,TGTGCCAGCTCCGGACAGATAATGAACACTGAAGCTTTCTTT,TRBJ1-1,.,TRBV18,.
CASSSGTKQFF,TGTGCCAGCAGTTCTGGGACAAAGCAGTTCTTC,TRBJ2-1,.,TRBV6-5,.
CASSPLGAANTGELFF,TGTGCCAGCAGCCCCTTGGGGGCGGCGAACACCGGGGAGCTGTTTTTT,TRBJ2-2,.,TRBV7-2,.
CASIVRTGFYGYTF,TGTGCCAGCATTGTTCGGACGGGATTCTATGGCTACACCTTC,TRBJ1-2,.,TRBV6-6,.
CSVDRQGTEAFF,TGCAGCGTTGACCGACAGGGGACTGAAGCTTTCTTT,TRBJ1-1,TRBD1,TRBV29-1,.
CASSLQGAGYGYTF,TGTGCCAGCAGTTTACAGGGGGCCGGCTATGGCTACACCTTC,TRBJ1-2,TRBD1,TRBV6-5,.
CAWSSAGWENYGYTF,TGTGCCTGGAGCTCCGCGGGGTGGGAGAACTATGGCTACACCTTC,TRBJ1-2,.,TRBV30,.
CAWSYSSVDTQYF,TGTGCCTGGAGTTATTCGAGCGTGGATACGCAGTATTTT,TRBJ2-3,.,TRBV30,.
CASSLRPQGQPQHF,TGTGCCAGCAGCTTAAGGCCTCAGGGACAGCCCCAGCATTTT,TRBJ1-5,.,TRBV7-2,.
CSAQPGLANEQYF,TGCAGCGCTCAACCGGGACTAGCTAACGAGCAGTACTTC,TRBJ2-7,TRBD2,TRBV29-1,.
CASSLTSGLLRADTQYF,TGTGCCAGCAGCTTGACTAGCGGCCTCCTGAGGGCAGATACGCAGTATTTT,TRBJ2-3,TRBD2,TRBV5-4,.
CASSFEAGVGETQYF,TGTGCCAGCAGCTTCGAAGCGGGAGTGGGCGAGACCCAGTACTTC,TRBJ2-5,TRBD2,TRBV7-8,.
CASRAVTDTQYF,TGTGCCAGCAGGGCAGTGACAGATACGCAGTATTTT,TRBJ2-3,.,TRBV3-1/TRBV3-2,.
CASSRLAGGPNEQFF,TGTGCCAGCAGCAGGTTAGCGGGGGGCCCCAATGAGCAGTTCTTC,TRBJ2-1,TRBD2,TRBV7-2,.
CASTPSGLRDEQFF,TGTGCCAGTACCCCTAGCGGGTTACGCGATGAGCAGTTCTTC,TRBJ2-1,TRBD2,TRBV19,.
CASRPYLSFGQGNEKLFF,TGTGCCAGTCGCCCGTATCTCTCGTTTGGACAGGGTAATGAAAAACTGTTTTTT,TRBJ1-4,TRBD1,TRBV19,.